The 24 T cell receptor beta chains listed next were all sequenced from one sample in a study of shared clonotypes between healthy human individuals (dated by TCRdb to about 2020). The library was generated by the immunoSEQ multiplex PCR assay. This is the immuneACCESS table as TCRdb keeps it, with only in-frame sequences that have V and J called. A part of the clones is gone; compared with another copy, unresolved V genes explain less than half, and the rest is unexplained. Recorded for this sample are approximately 600,000 clones; 85% to 95% of them occurred a single time. The ten largest clones represent over 0.1% of the sample. CD8 naive samples consisted of CD45RO-negative cells that were positively selected for CCR7, yielding a CD45RA+CCR7+ population without TemRA cells. Sample: naive CD8+ T cells sorted from blood. The cell subset or site label on this specimen signifies: CD45RA+CCR7+. These receptors all come from a woman aged 25 to 39 in good health.

This clone was detected only once. The chain uses TRBV9 and TRBJ2-5, with 14 bases aligning to TRBD2. Germline V gives CDR1 SGDLS, CDR2 YYNGEE. J lost 5 bases, V lost 4 bases, and 7 bases had no gene match. The CDR3 extends over 16 amino acids. CDR3: CASSLGLAGALETQYF. The CDR3 coding sequence is TGTGCCAGCAGCCTGGGACTAGCGGGAGCCTTGGAGACCCAGTACTTC.

This chain connects TRBV28 to TRBJ2-5, with D possibly TRBD2 on 5 matching bases. Germline lookup yields CDR1 MDHEN and CDR2 SYDVKM. V lost 3 bases and J 7 bases, leaving 15 bases between the germline ends. The CDR3 is 14 residues long. The CDR3 loop reads CASSFGLLKGTQYF. CDR3 DNA: TGTGCCAGCAGTTTCGGACTCCTCAAAGGGACCCAGTACTTC.

This clone was counted a single time. The chain joins TRBV2 to TRBJ2-3, with D maybe TRBD1 (5 bases). The CDR3 loop spans 14 amino acids. The germline V and J ends were trimmed by 5 bases and 4 bases, with 13 bases remaining between them. The germline V gene has CDR1 SNHLY and CDR2 FYNNEI. The CDR3 DNA sequence: TGTGCCAGCAGTCCCGAGCAGGGTCCAGATACGCAGTATTTT. Encoded protein: CASSPEQGPDTQYF.

The chain employs TRBV14 and TRBJ1-4; 9 positions agree with TRBD1. From germline, CDR1 is SGHDN and CDR2 FVKESK. The CDR3 consists of 15 residues. Trimming at V came to 3 bases and at J to 8 bases, leaving 7 bases not matched to a gene. In nucleotides, the CDR3 is TGTGCCAGCAGCCATCACACAGGGGGCAGGGAAAAACTGTTTTTT. Its translation is CASSHHTGGREKLFF.

CDR3 DNA sequence: TGTGCCAGCAGTGAATACCGGGGGCCGGCCGGGGAGCTGTTTTTT. Translation gives CASSEYRGPAGELFF. J is TRBJ2-2 and V is TRBV6-1; D assignment may be TRBD1 or TRBD2 (6 bases each). CDR1 is MNHNS and CDR2 is SASEGT in the germline V gene. Trimming stripped 2 bases from V and 6 bases from J, with 13 bases between. The CDR3 is made up of 15 amino acids.

The rearrangement joins TRBV19 to TRBJ2-7; D gene unclear. This CDR3 has 12 amino acids. Trimming took off 7 bases at V and 3 bases at J, with 10 bases between the two ends. Germline lookup yields CDR1 LNHDA and CDR2 SQIVND (reference sequence). CDR3 protein: CASTSDGYEQYF. The CDR3 DNA reads TGTGCCAGTACCTCGGACGGCTACGAGCAGTACTTC.

The V call is TRBV2, the J call TRBJ2-7, with D possibly TRBD2 on 5 matching bases. V gave up 5 bases and J gave up 1 base, with 12 bases separating them. Germline V gives CDR1 SNHLY, CDR2 FYNNEI. This CDR3 has 14 residues. The CDR3 reads CASSLVLESYEQYF. DNA for the CDR3: TGTGCCAGCAGTTTAGTACTAGAATCCTACGAGCAGTACTTC. Looking up the rest from reference TRBV2 and TRBJ2-7 gives the full variable domain: EPEVTQTPSHQVTQMGQEVILRCVPISNHLYFYWYRQILGQKVEFLVSFYNNEISEKSEIFDDQFSVERPDGSNFTLKIRSTKLEDSAMYFCASSLVLESYEQYFGPGTRLTVT.

Turning to this clone: Other DNA sequences within the sample encode an identical CDR3. The chain couples TRBV30 to TRBJ1-3, with D possibly TRBD1 on 5 matching bases. In germline, CDR1 is GTSNPN, CDR2 SVGIG (reference sequence). The CDR3 contains 14 residues. The V gene lost 1 base and the J gene lost 0 bases, with 7 bases spanning the gap. CDR3 nucleotides: TGTGCCTGGAGTGAGGGGATCTCTGGAAACACCATATATTTT. Protein: CAWSEGISGNTIYF.

V gene TRBV5-1 combines with J gene TRBJ2-3, with D possibly being TRBD1 (5 bases). Germline loops: CDR1 SGHRS, CDR2 YFSETQ. The V end was cut by 3 bases, the J end by 6 bases, with 17 bases between. The CDR3 covers 15 residues. CDR3 residues: CASSSDSPIGDTQYF. CDR3 in DNA: TGCGCCAGCAGCTCAGACAGCCCAATAGGCGATACGCAGTATTTT.

V usage is TRBV4-1 and J usage is TRBJ2-7; no clear D. V was cut by 2 bases and J by 6 bases, with 11 bases left in between. Germline CDR1 and CDR2: MGHRA and YSYEKL. The CDR3 is 13 residues long. The CDR3 nucleotides read TGCGCCAGCAGCCAAAGCCGGGCTGGCGAGCAGTACTTC. It yields the protein CASSQSRAGEQYF.

This clone was observed a single time. This chain connects TRBV27 to TRBJ2-2; the D gene is possibly TRBD1 (6 bases). The V gene lost 4 bases and the J gene lost 1 base, with 16 bases spanning the gap. The CDR3 runs 17 residues. The germline CDR1 and CDR2 sequences are MNHEY and SMNVEV (reference sequence). This chain's CDR3 is CASSSLPGVVNTGELFF. CDR3 DNA: TGTGCCAGCAGTTCTCTTCCAGGGGTCGTGAACACCGGGGAGCTGTTTTTT.

The V and J genes are TRBV2 and TRBJ1-5, with D perhaps matching TRBD1 (5 bases). This CDR3 spans 14 amino acids. CDR1 is SNHLY and CDR2 is FYNNEI in the germline V gene. Trimming took 8 bases from V and 0 from J, leaving 11 bases between them. As DNA, the CDR3 is TGTGCCAGCGGGACTGTTGATAGCAATCAGCCCCAGCATTTT. This gives the protein CASGTVDSNQPQHF.

The J gene is TRBJ1-2, the V gene TRBV15, with D hard to call. The ends were cut back, 4 bases at V and 4 bases at J, with 13 bases in the middle. The CDR3 consists of 14 residues. From germline, CDR1 is LNHNV and CDR2 YYDKDF (reference sequence). CDR3 sequence (DNA): TGTGCCACCAGCAATTTAGATTTGTCCTATGGCTACACCTTC. Its protein product is CATSNLDLSYGYTF. Drawing the rest from reference TRBV15 and TRBJ1-2, the complete variable domain is DAMVIQNPRYQVTQFGKPVTLSCSQTLNHNVMYWYQQKSSQAPKLLFHYYDKDFNNEADTPDNFQSRRPNTSFCFLDIRSPGLGDTAMYLCATSNLDLSYGYTFGSGTRLTVV.

J is TRBJ2-7 and V is TRBV11-2; 7 bases are shared with TRBD2. The CDR3 has 15 residues. With 1 base clipped from V and 2 bases from J, the junction kept 5 bases outside the gene matches. Germline CDR1 is SGHAT and CDR2 is FQNNGV. The chain's CDR3 is CASSLASGNPYEQYF. CDR3 DNA: TGTGCCAGCAGCTTAGCGAGCGGGAACCCCTACGAGCAGTACTTC.

The rearrangement uses TRBV4-1 and TRBJ1-1; 9 bases are shared with TRBD1. V trimming: 4 bases; J trimming: 2 bases; junction bases outside the gene matches: 11. Per the germline V gene, CDR1 is MGHRA and CDR2 is YSYEKL. The CDR3 contains 17 residues. The DNA for the CDR3 is TGCGCCAGCAGCCCGGGACAGGGCGGGGGGGTAAACACTGAAGCTTTCTTT. It translates to CASSPGQGGGVNTEAFF.

The V and J genes are TRBV13 and TRBJ1-5; tentative D call: TRBD1 (6 bases). Germline loops: CDR1 PRHDT, CDR2 FYEKMQ (reference sequence). The CDR3 extends over 14 amino acids. V lost 5 bases, J lost 3 bases, and 11 bases lay in between. The CDR3 loop is CASSKTGDNQPQHF. In DNA form, the CDR3 reads TGTGCCAGCAGCAAGACAGGCGACAATCAGCCCCAGCATTTT.

The V gene is TRBV6-6, the J gene TRBJ1-5; D is unresolved. The germline gives CDR1 MNHNY, CDR2 SVGAGI (reference sequence). The CDR3 spans 9 residues. Trimming took 11 bases from V and 6 from J, leaving 5 bases between them. As DNA, the CDR3 is TGTGCCGTGGGTCAGCCCCAGCATTTT. Translating gives CAVGQPQHF.

The genes are TRBV19 and TRBJ2-5; TRBD1 matches at 8 bases. This CDR3 contains 16 residues. The germline V gene has CDR1 LNHDA and CDR2 SQIVND (reference sequence). The V gene end was trimmed by 5 bases and the J gene end by 0 bases; junction bases not matched to a gene: 8. CDR3: CASSSLQGVDQETQYF. The CDR3 DNA is TGTGCCAGTAGTTCGTTACAGGGGGTAGACCAAGAGACCCAGTACTTC.

J is TRBJ1-6 and V is TRBV7-2; 10 bases fit TRBD1. The CDR3 length is 16 residues. V lost 3 bases and J lost 7; bases outside the gene matches: 6. The germline CDR1 and CDR2 sequences are SGHTA and FQGNSA. CDR3 loop: CASSLGTGANNSPLHF. Written as DNA, the CDR3 is TGTGCCAGCAGCTTGGGGACAGGGGCCAACAATTCACCCCTCCACTTT. The whole variable domain, remainder taken from reference TRBV7-2 and TRBJ1-6, is GAGVSQSPSNKVTEKGKDVELRCDPISGHTALYWYRQSLGQGLEFLIYFQGNSAPDKSGLPSDRFSAERTGGSVSTLTIQRTQQEDSAVYLCASSLGTGANNSPLHFGNGTRLTVT.

A remark on this clone: Additional DNA sequences in this sample encode the identical CDR3. The genes are TRBV27 and TRBJ2-7, with D unresolved. V shed 0 bases and J shed 2 bases, with 8 bases lying between them. Per the germline V gene, CDR1 is MNHEY and CDR2 is SMNVEV (reference sequence). This CDR3 spans 14 amino acids. CDR3 protein: CASSLSPGTYEQYF. The DNA for the CDR3 is TGTGCCAGCAGTTTATCTCCCGGAACCTACGAGCAGTACTTC.

This clone was recorded once. CDR3 in amino acids: CASSLRGGSGAFF. The CDR3 DNA is TGTGCCAGCAGTTTACGGGGCGGGTCAGGAGCTTTCTTT. The chain links TRBV28 to TRBJ1-1, with D possibly being TRBD1 (5 bases). Trimming took off 2 bases at V and 10 bases at J, with 14 bases between the two ends. There are 13 residues in the CDR3. CDR1 is MDHEN, CDR2 SYDVKM, per germline.

The chain couples TRBV28 to TRBJ2-1; D ambiguous. This CDR3 has 14 residues. V dropped 4 bases and J dropped 0 bases, with 7 bases sitting between them. Germline V gives CDR1 MDHEN, CDR2 SYDVKM. The chain's CDR3 is CASSSDRSYNEQFF. CDR3 sequence (DNA): TGTGCCAGCAGTTCGGACCGCTCCTACAATGAGCAGTTCTTC.

This clone was recorded once. This rearrangement joins TRBV7-7 to TRBJ2-7; TRBD1 is a possible D gene (6 bases). V was trimmed by 1 base and J by 4 bases, leaving 23 bases between them. The CDR3 is 18 amino acids. CDR1 is SSHAT and CDR2 is FNYEAQ in the germline V gene (reference sequence). The CDR3 nucleotides are TGTGCCAGCAGCTTAGGCCCCCCTCAGGGGTTAATGGGGTACGAGCAGTACTTC. As protein: CASSLGPPQGLMGYEQYF.

The J gene is TRBJ2-5, the V gene TRBV15, with D perhaps matching TRBD1 (6 bases). TRBJ2-7 matches the DNA end more closely, so the J call is doubtful. The CDR3 loop spans 13 amino acids. Germline CDR1 LNHNV, CDR2 YYDKDF (reference sequence). Here the CDR3 DNA reads TGTGCCACCAGCAGAGCGACAGGAGCCGAGCAGTACTTC. Its protein product is CATSRATGAEQYF.